Following are 8 T cell receptor beta chains from one sample sequenced in a study of CD8+ T cells in alopecia areata. Isolated RNA was reverse transcribed into cDNA used as the sequencing template. The protocol was immunoSEQ multiplex PCR, while the TCRdb copy is restricted to in-frame clones and leaves out a portion. The sample holds around 200,000 clones, about 63% seen once. Material: CD4+ T cells sorted from blood, obtained at week 0. Receptors originate from a human donor with alopecia areata.

The rearrangement uses TRBV7-9 and TRBJ2-4; 8 bases fit TRBD1. J lost 4 bases, V lost 5 bases, and 10 bases had no gene match. There are 16 residues in the CDR3. Germline V gives CDR1 SEHNR, CDR2 FQNEAQ (reference sequence). The CDR3 protein is CASSANPGQDKNIQYF. The CDR3 region has the DNA TGTGCCAGCAGCGCGAACCCGGGACAGGATAAAAACATTCAGTACTTC.

The chain has TRBV7-2 and TRBJ2-5, with 7 nucleotides matching TRBD2. This CDR3 contains 14 residues. V dropped 5 bases and J dropped 4; count of bases not matched to a gene: 7. CDR1 is SGHTA and CDR2 is FQGNSA in the germline V gene. The CDR3 DNA reads TGTGCCAGCAGCCCGGGACTACGGGTAGAGACCCAGTACTTC. It specifies CASSPGLRVETQYF.

This clone has just a few counts. The chain recombines TRBV29-1 with TRBJ1-5; 7 nucleotides align to TRBD1. V shed 6 bases, J shed 5 bases, and the junction held 7 bases outside the gene matches. Germline CDR1 SQVTM, CDR2 ANQGSEA. CDR3 length: 13 residues. CDR3 sequence: CSVQDRLDQPQHF. The CDR3 bases are TGCAGCGTGCAGGACAGGCTCGATCAGCCCCAGCATTTT.

J is TRBJ1-4 and V is TRBV2; no reliable D call. V was shortened by 1 base and J by 5 bases, with 11 bases between the two germline ends. The CDR3 loop spans 15 amino acids. CDR1 is SNHLY and CDR2 is FYNNEI in the germline V gene. The CDR3 DNA sequence: TGTGCCAGCAGTGAAGAGGGTAGGGCGAATGAAAAACTGTTTTTT. It translates to CASSEEGRANEKLFF.

The gene calls are TRBV4-3 and TRBJ2-1; TRBD1 aligns across 10 bases. Unmatched junction bases numbered 8, after V lost 3 bases and J lost 6 bases. CDR1 and CDR2 (germline): LGHNA, YSLEER. The CDR3 length is 16 residues. The CDR3 nucleotides read TGCGCCAGCAGCCAGTTCCCGACAGGGGGCCGCAATGAGCAGTTCTTC. Translation: CASSQFPTGGRNEQFF.

The chain couples TRBV2 to TRBJ1-1, with 8 bases aligning to TRBD1. The V gene end was trimmed by 9 bases and the J gene end by 5 bases; junction bases not matched to a gene: 8. Germline values: CDR1 SNHLY, CDR2 FYNNEI. This CDR3 is 13 amino acids long. The DNA of the CDR3 is TGTGCCAGGCCGCGCAGGGGGCGGACTGAAGCTTTCTTT. It is translated as CARPRRGRTEAFF.

This clone appeared a few times. V and J are TRBV29-1 and TRBJ2-7; TRBD1 matches 9 bases. The trim removed 5 bases at V and 2 bases at J, leaving 7 bases unmatched. The CDR3 loop spans 14 amino acids. Germline-derived CDR1 and CDR2 are SQVTM and ANQGSEA. DNA of the CDR3: TGCAGCGTTCTTGACGGGACAGGGACCTACGAGCAGTACTTC. As protein: CSVLDGTGTYEQYF.

The rearrangement uses TRBV6-1 and TRBJ1-6; D is unclear. Germline V gene sequence: CDR1 MNHNS, CDR2 SASEGT. V was cut by 4 bases and J by 4 bases, with 11 bases left in between. The CDR3 spans 15 residues. The CDR3 loop is CASSGKSGYNSPLHF. The CDR3 bases are TGTGCCAGCAGTGGAAAATCAGGTTATAATTCACCCCTCCACTTT.